This TCR beta chain was observed in a study of T-cell reconstitution after alpha-beta-depleted transplantation in children. Findings of the study overall: After transplant, high TCRbeta diversity at day 60 in some patients arose from surviving recipient T cells and thymic progenitors. The study reportedly traced alpha-beta T cells about two months after transplant to several hundred expanded graft clones. The authors attributed T-cell counts and diversity one year after transplant mostly to newly produced T cells.

Researchers prepared the TCRbeta library using unique molecular identifiers, the study reports. TCRdb called the PCR reads again in MiXCR, with one record for every CDR3 protein. This table holds a few hundred thousand distinct CDR3 sequences, 10% to 15% found once. Many counts were recorded for this clonotype. The antigen is undetermined. The ends lost 3 bases at V and 7 bases at J; junction bases unmatched: 7. Germline V lookup: CDR1 MDHEN, CDR2 SYDVKM. The CDR3 spans 15 residues. The source was PBMCs, mostly from graft donor cells, collected 360 days after TCRalphabeta/CD19-depleted stem cell transplant. This TCR was recovered from a male patient under 18 who had a stem cell transplant for acute myeloid leukemia, so the T cells may come from the graft donor. The chain has TRBV28 and TRBJ2-1; 9 nucleotides align to TRBD1. CDR3 sequence (DNA): TGTGCCAGCAGTTTGGGGGGACAGGGAGGTAATGAGCAGTTCTTC. Translated, it gives CASSLGGQGGNEQFF.